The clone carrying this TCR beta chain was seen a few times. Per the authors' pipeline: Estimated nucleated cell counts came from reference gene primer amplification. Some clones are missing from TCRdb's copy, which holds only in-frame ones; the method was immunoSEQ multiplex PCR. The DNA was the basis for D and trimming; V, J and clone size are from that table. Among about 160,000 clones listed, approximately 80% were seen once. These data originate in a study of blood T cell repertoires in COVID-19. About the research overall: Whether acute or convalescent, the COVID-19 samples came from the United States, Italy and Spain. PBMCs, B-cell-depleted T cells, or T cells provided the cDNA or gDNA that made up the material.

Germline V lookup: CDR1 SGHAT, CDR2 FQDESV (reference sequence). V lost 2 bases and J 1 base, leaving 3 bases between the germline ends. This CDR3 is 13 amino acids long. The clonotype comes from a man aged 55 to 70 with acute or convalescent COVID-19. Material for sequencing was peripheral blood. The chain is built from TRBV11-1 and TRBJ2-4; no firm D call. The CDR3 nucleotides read TGTGCCAGCAGCTTATATGCCAAAAACATTCAGTACTTC. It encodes CASSLYAKNIQYF. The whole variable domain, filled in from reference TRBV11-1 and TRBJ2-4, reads EAEVAQSPRYKITEKSQAVAFWCDPISGHATLYWYRQILGQGPELLVQFQDESVVDDSQLPKDRFSAERLKGVDSTLKIQPAELGDSAMYLCASSLYAKNIQYFGAGTRLSVL.